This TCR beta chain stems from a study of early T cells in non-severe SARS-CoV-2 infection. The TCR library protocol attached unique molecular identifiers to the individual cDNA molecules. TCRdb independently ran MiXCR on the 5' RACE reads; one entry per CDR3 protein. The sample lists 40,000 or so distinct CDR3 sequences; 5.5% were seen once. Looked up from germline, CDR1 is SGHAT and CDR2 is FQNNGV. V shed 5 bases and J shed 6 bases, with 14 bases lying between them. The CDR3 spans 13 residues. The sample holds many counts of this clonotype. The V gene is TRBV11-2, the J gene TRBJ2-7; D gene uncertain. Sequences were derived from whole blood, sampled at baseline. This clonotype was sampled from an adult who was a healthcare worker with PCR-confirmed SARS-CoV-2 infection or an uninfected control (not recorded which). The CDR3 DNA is TGTGCCAGCAGCCCCCACCCCTTGGGCGAGCAGTACTTC. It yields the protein CASSPHPLGEQYF.